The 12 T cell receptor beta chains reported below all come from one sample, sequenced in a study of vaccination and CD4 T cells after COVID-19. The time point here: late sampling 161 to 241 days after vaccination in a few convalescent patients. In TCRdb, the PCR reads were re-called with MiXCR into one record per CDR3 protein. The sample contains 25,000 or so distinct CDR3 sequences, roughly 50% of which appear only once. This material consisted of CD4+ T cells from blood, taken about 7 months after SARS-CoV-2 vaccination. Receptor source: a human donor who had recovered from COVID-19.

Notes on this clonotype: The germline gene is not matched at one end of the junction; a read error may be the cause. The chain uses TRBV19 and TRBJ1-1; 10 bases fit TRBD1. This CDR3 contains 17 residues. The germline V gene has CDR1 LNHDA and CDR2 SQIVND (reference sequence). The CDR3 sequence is CASSLDRDRGLNTEAFF. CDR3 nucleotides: TGTGCCAGTAGTTTAGACCGGGACAGGGGCCTGAACACTGAAGCTTTCTTT.

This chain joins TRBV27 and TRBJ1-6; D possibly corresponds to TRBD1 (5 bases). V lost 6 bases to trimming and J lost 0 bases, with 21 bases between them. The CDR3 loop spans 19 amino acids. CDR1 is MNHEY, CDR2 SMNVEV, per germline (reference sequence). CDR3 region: CASSFESPGSGSYNSPLHF. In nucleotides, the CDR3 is TGTGCCAGCAGCTTTGAAAGTCCAGGGTCGGGCTCCTATAATTCACCCCTCCACTTT.

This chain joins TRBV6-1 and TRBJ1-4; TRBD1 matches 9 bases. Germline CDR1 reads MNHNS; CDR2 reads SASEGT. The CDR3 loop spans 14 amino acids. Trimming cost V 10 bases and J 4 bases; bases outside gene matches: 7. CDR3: CAMGQGGDNEKLFF. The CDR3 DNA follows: TGTGCCATGGGACAGGGAGGGGATAATGAAAAACTGTTTTTT.

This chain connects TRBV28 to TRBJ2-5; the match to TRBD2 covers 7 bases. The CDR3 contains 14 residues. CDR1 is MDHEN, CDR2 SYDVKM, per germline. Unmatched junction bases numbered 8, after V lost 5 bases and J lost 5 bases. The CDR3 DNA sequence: TGTGCCAGCAGTACTAGCGCCCACCCGGAGACCCAGTACTTC. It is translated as CASSTSAHPETQYF.

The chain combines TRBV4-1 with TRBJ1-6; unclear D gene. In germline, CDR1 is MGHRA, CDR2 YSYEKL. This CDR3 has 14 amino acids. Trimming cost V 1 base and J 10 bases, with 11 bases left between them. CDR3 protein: CASSQAPLISPLHF. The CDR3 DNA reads TGCGCCAGCAGCCAAGCCCCCCTGATCTCACCCCTCCACTTT.

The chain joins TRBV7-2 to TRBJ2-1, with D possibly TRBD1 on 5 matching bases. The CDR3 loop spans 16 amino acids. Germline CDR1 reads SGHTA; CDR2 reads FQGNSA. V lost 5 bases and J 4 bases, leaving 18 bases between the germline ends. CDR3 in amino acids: CASSPLGTQEYNEQFF. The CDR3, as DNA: TGTGCCAGCAGCCCCCTAGGAACACAGGAATACAATGAGCAGTTCTTC.

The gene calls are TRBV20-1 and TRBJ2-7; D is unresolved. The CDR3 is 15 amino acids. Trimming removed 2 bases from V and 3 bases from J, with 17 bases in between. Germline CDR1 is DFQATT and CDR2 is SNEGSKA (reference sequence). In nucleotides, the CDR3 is TGCAGTGCTAGACCCCATGGGAACAGCAACTACGAGCAGTACTTC. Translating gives CSARPHGNSNYEQYF.

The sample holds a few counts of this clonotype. The CDR3 here is CASAIPGAVSEQYF. Here the CDR3 DNA reads TGTGCCAGCGCCATCCCTGGTGCGGTCTCCGAGCAGTACTTC. This rearrangement joins TRBV5-8 to TRBJ2-7; the D is unclear. Trimming took 7 bases from V and 6 from J, leaving 20 bases between them. The CDR3 loop spans 14 amino acids. The germline gives CDR1 SGHTS, CDR2 YDEGEE.

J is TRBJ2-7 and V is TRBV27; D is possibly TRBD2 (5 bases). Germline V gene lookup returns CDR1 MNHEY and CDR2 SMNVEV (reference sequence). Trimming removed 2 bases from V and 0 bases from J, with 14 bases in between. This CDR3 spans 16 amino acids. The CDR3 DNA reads TGTGCCAGCAGTTTAGACGGACTCACTTTCTCCTACGAGCAGTACTTC. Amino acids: CASSLDGLTFSYEQYF.

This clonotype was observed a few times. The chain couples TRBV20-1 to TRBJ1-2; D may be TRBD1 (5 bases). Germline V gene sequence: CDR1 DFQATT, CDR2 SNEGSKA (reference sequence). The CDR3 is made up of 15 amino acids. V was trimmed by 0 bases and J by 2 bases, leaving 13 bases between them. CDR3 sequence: CSARDPGTDNYGYTF. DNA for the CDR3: TGCAGTGCTAGAGATCCGGGGACGGACAACTATGGCTACACCTTC.

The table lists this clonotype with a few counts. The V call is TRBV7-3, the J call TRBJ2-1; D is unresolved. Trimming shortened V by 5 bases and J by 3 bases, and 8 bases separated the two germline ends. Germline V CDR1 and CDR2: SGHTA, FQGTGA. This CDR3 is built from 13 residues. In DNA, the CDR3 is TGTGCCAGCAGCCCCCATGGCTACAATGAGCAGTTCTTC. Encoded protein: CASSPHGYNEQFF. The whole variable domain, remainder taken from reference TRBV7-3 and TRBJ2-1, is GAGVSQTPSNKVTEKGKYVELRCDPISGHTALYWYRQSLGQGPEFLIYFQGTGAADDSGLPNDRFFAVRPEGSVSTLKIQRTERGDSAVYLCASSPHGYNEQFFGPGTRLTVL.

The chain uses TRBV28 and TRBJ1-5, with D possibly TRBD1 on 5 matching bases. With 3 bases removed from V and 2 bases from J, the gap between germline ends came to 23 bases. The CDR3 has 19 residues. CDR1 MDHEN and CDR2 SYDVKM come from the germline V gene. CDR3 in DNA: TGTGCCAGCAGTTTTGGGGGGGGGGACGTTGAAGGAGGCAATCAGCCCCAGCATTTT. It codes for CASSFGGGDVEGGNQPQHF.